The source of this T cell receptor (beta chain) is a study of regulatory T cells in long-lasting Graves disease. For TCR beta, libraries came from iRepertoire HTBI primers and Arm-PCR of CDR3 regions. Via MiXCR, TCRdb re-called the multiplex PCR reads, giving one row per CDR3 protein. The table has 400,000 to 550,000 distinct CDR3 sequences, about 15% seen once. The time point is: newly diagnosed GD, antithyroid drugs for less than 3 months. Preparation of the TCR library used RNA extracted from PBMCs. Graves' disease diagnosis was established per American Thyroid Association guidelines. Blood from the periphery, approximately 8.5 milliliters in all, was drawn into EDTA tubes. Note on this clonotype: Its specificity is unknown. It may be a read error: a sequence one base away is much more abundant.

General study findings and limits: TCR diversity was lower in persistent Graves' patients than in newly diagnosed ones.

The CDR3 is made up of 16 amino acids. Trimming cost V 4 bases and J 7 bases, with 24 bases left between them. Germline V gives CDR1 SGHRS, CDR2 YFSETQ. These data were also filed under a second study, of T cells in Graves' hyperthyroidism and ophthalmopathy. That work adds: Most clonotypes expanded in thyroid above 0.001 were likewise present in blood.

V is TRBV5-1 and J is TRBJ2-7, with unresolved D. The sequence came from a woman between 25 and 40 years old with Graves disease. Sequences were derived from peripheral blood mononuclear cells (PBMCs), sampled at new diagnosis, from a patient treated with antithyroid drugs. The CDR3 loop reads CASSLEVISSYNEQYF. CDR3 bases: TGCGCCAGCAGCCTGGAAGTGATAAGCTCCTACAATGAGCAGTACTTC.